The 9 T cell receptor beta chains below come from one sample, sequenced in a study of blood T cells in healthy people across ages. Primed by a sample-barcoded 5' primer and a J-beta primer mix, a second PCR proceeded for about 6 to 12 cycles. TCRdb re-analysed the 5' RACE reads in MiXCR, keeping a single row per CDR3 protein. The sample carries some 320,000 distinct CDR3 sequences, 27% recorded once. The sample was blood. These receptors were collected from a woman aged 65 to 85 in good health.

V is TRBV4-2 and J is TRBJ2-7; 9 bases match TRBD2. Germline V gene data show CDR1 as LGHNA and CDR2 as YNFKEQ. J lost 5 bases, V lost 0 bases, and 5 bases had no gene match. The CDR3 covers 15 residues. The CDR3, as DNA: TGTGCCAGCAGCCAAGACTTACTAGCGGGCAACGAGCAGTACTTC. Residues: CASSQDLLAGNEQYF.

This chain joins TRBV28 and TRBJ1-3, with D unresolved. CDR1 MDHEN and CDR2 SYDVKM come from the germline V gene. V dropped 11 bases and J dropped 4 bases, with 18 bases sitting between them. This CDR3 spans 14 amino acids. The CDR3 coding sequence is TGTGCCTCGACCCGTGGGTCGAGGGGAAACACCATATATTTT. This encodes CASTRGSRGNTIYF.

The table lists this clonotype with a few counts. This chain joins TRBV18 and TRBJ1-4; the D is unclear. Germline-derived CDR1 and CDR2 are KGHSH and LQKENI. Trimming stripped 1 base from V and 6 bases from J, with 12 bases between. The CDR3 loop spans 15 amino acids. The CDR3 spells CASSPLGGGDEKLFF. DNA of the CDR3: TGTGCCAGCTCACCACTGGGAGGTGGGGATGAAAAACTGTTTTTT.

As to this clonotype: Mismatch with germline at one junction end may stem from a read error. The CDR3 bases are TGCGCCAGCAGTGGGACGGAGGCAGACCAAGAGACCCAGTACTTC. Translated: CASSGTEADQETQYF. J is TRBJ2-5 and V is TRBV12-3 or TRBV12-4, with D possibly being TRBD1 or TRBD2 (5 bases each). CDR3 length: 15 residues.

As concerns this clonotype: An end of the junction does not agree with germline; a read error may underlie this. The rearrangement links TRBV4-1 to TRBJ2-1; 8 bases fit TRBD2. CDR1 MGHRA and CDR2 YSYEKL come from the germline V gene. CDR3 length equals 14 residues. As DNA, the CDR3 is TGTGCCAGCAGCCAGATTAGCGGGAACAATGAGCAGTTCTTC. It yields the protein CASSQISGNNEQFF.

This chain joins TRBV4-1 and TRBJ2-2; D remains unclear. The CDR3 consists of 15 residues. V was pared by 0 bases and J by 4 bases, with 9 bases between. CDR1 is MGHRA and CDR2 is YSYEKL in the germline V gene. As DNA, the CDR3 is TGCGCCAGCAGCCAAGAACCAGGTTCCACCGGGGAGCTGTTTTTT. Its protein product is CASSQEPGSTGELFF.

This clonotype was seen a handful of times. The chain employs TRBV9 and TRBJ1-1, with D possibly TRBD1 on 5 matching bases. Germline CDR1 is SGDLS and CDR2 is YYNGEE. Between the trimmed V and J ends, which lost 3 bases and 0 bases, there was a span of 6 bases. The length of the CDR3 is 13 residues. The CDR3 loop is CASSEGVNTEAFF. The DNA of the CDR3 is TGTGCCAGCAGCGAAGGGGTGAACACTGAAGCTTTCTTT. The variable domain in full, with the rest retrieved from reference TRBV9 and TRBJ1-1, is DSGVTQTPKHLITATGQRVTLRCSPRSGDLSVYWYQQSLDQGLQFLIQYYNGEERAKGNILERFSAQQFPDLHSELNLSSLELGDSALYFCASSEGVNTEAFFGQGTRLTVV.

This clonotype has just one count. V and J are TRBV20-1 and TRBJ2-7, with D tentatively TRBD2 (6 bases). Trimming stripped 4 bases from V and 7 bases from J, with 11 bases between. CDR3 length equals 11 residues. The germline CDR1 and CDR2 sequences are DFQATT and SNEGSKA (reference sequence). CDR3 in amino acids: CSATRTTEQYF. The DNA for the CDR3 is TGCAGTGCTACCCGGACTACGGAGCAGTACTTC.

This rearrangement joins TRBV5-4 to TRBJ2-1, with 7 bases identical to TRBD1. The J call may be wrong; the DNA end is better matched by TRBJ2-5. The CDR3 covers 13 residues. The germline V gene encodes CDR1 SGHNT and CDR2 YYREEE (reference sequence). The CDR3 coding sequence is TGTGCCAGCAGCTTCGACAGGGTCGAGACCCAGTACTTC. It encodes CASSFDRVETQYF.